This T cell receptor (beta chain) was found in a study of blood T cell repertoires in COVID-19. About the research overall: The study drew acute and convalescent COVID-19 samples from the United States, Italy and Spain. Sources were T cells, B-cell-depleted T cells, or PBMCs; the material itself was cDNA or gDNA.

In the study's own analysis: Estimates of nucleated cell counts were drawn from the amplification of reference gene primers. The method was immunoSEQ multiplex PCR; TCRdb's version includes in-frame clones alone and lacks a portion of them. Clone size and the V and J calls come from that table; the DNA yielded D and trimming. The data show around 41,000 clones, approximately 82% seen once. Germline CDR1 reads SGHTA; CDR2 reads FQGNSA. The CDR3 is made up of 14 amino acids. Trimming took off 5 bases at V and 4 bases at J, with 12 bases between the two ends. Sequenced: peripheral blood. The chain joins TRBV7-2 to TRBJ1-3; no reliable D call. The sequence derives from a woman older than 75 with acute or convalescent COVID-19. CDR3 region: CASSVSPRGNTIYF. Written as DNA, the CDR3 is TGTGCCAGCAGCGTATCACCCCGGGGAAACACCATATATTTT.